This note documents a single T cell receptor beta chain sequence. Its antigen remains unidentified. The PCR employed 60 Vbeta primers together with 13 Jbeta primers. Assay: immunoSEQ multiplex PCR; the TCRdb copy retains only in-frame clones and omits some. Counted here are 150,000 to 200,000 clones, over 65% occurring once; the ten biggest clones make up around 3.6%. Trimming left V 4 bases short and J 2 bases short, with 7 bases between. Germline lookup yields CDR1 MNHEY and CDR2 SMNVEV (reference sequence). The CDR3 is 13 amino acids. This entry comes from a study of cytomegalovirus exposure and HLA in healthy donors. Regarding the study as a whole: In vitro confirmation showed three CMV-associated chains to be CMV antigen specific.

The source is a man aged 35 to 55 in good health and CMV-seropositive. The chain uses TRBV27 and TRBJ2-3, with D unclear. Sequences were obtained from PBMCs. This chain's CDR3 is CASSYAHTDTQYF. CDR3 nucleotide sequence: TGTGCCAGCAGTTACGCACACACAGATACGCAGTATTTT.